Each of the 12 T cell receptor beta chains below was sequenced from the same sample in a study of shared clonotypes between healthy human individuals. Profiling relied on immunoSEQ multiplex PCR, and the TCRdb table lists in-frame clones only, not all of them. In the table there are over a million clones, 98% of which are singletons. Sample: naive CD4+ T cells sorted from blood. Subset described: CD45RA+ positively selected. The receptors shown here come from a man in his thirties or forties in good health.

This chain connects TRBV19 to TRBJ2-7; D uncertain. Germline V gene lookup returns CDR1 LNHDA and CDR2 SQIVND (reference sequence). This CDR3 has 14 residues. The V end was cut by 1 base, the J end by 1 base, with 8 bases between. The DNA of the CDR3 is TGTGCCAGTAGTATAGGCCCAGGATCCTACGAGCAGTACTTC. This translates into CASSIGPGSYEQYF.

The CDR3 DNA reads as TGTGCCAGCAGCCCGACAATGGGAGAGGCCTACAATGAGCAGTTCTTC. This gives the protein CASSPTMGEAYNEQFF. This rearrangement joins TRBV11-2 to TRBJ2-1; D perhaps matches TRBD2 (5 bases). Germline CDR1 is SGHAT and CDR2 is FQNNGV. V lost 5 bases, J lost 2 bases, and 16 bases lay in between. There are 16 residues in the CDR3.

As regards this clone: At one of its ends the junction is not consistent with the germline gene, which may arise from a read error. This chain joins TRBV18 and TRBJ1-1, with 9 bases fitting TRBD1. The CDR3 runs 15 residues. Germline V gene sequence: CDR1 KGHSH, CDR2 LQKENI. CDR3 protein: CASSPRQGGISEAFF. The CDR3 DNA follows: TGTGCCAGCTCTCCACGACAGGGGGGTATTTCTGAAGCTTTCTTT.

The chain carries TRBV9 and TRBJ2-2; D possibly corresponds to TRBD2 (5 bases). Germline CDR1 is SGDLS and CDR2 is YYNGEE. CDR3 size: 15 residues. V lost 0 bases to trimming and J lost 6 bases, with 12 bases between them. CDR3 sequence reads: CASSVAGNFAGELFF. CDR3 nucleotides: TGTGCCAGCAGCGTAGCCGGGAATTTCGCCGGGGAGCTGTTTTTT.

This rearrangement joins TRBV2 to TRBJ1-1; 9 bases map to TRBD1. The CDR3 consists of 14 residues. Germline-derived CDR1 and CDR2 are SNHLY and FYNNEI. V trimming: 4 bases; J trimming: 1 base; junction bases outside the gene matches: 1. The CDR3 region is CASSGQGENTEAFF. Here the CDR3 DNA reads TGTGCCAGCAGTGGACAGGGGGAGAACACTGAAGCTTTCTTT.

The chain has TRBV7-2 and TRBJ2-3; 8 bases match TRBD1. This CDR3 is 18 amino acids long. Trimming cost V 5 bases and J 0 bases; bases outside gene matches: 13. Germline loops: CDR1 SGHTA, CDR2 FQGNSA. CDR3 residues: CASSPTDRARYSTDTQYF. The CDR3 coding sequence is TGTGCCAGCAGCCCAACGGACAGGGCCCGCTATAGCACAGATACGCAGTATTTT. Filled out from reference TRBV7-2 and TRBJ2-3, the complete variable domain reads GAGVSQSPSNKVTEKGKDVELRCDPISGHTALYWYRQSLGQGLEFLIYFQGNSAPDKSGLPSDRFSAERTGGSVSTLTIQRTQQEDSAVYLCASSPTDRARYSTDTQYFGPGTRLTVL.

The chain links TRBV7-6 to TRBJ2-1, with D perhaps TRBD1 or TRBD2 (5 bases each). V lost 5 bases, J lost 2 bases, and 13 bases lay in between. The CDR3 loop spans 15 amino acids. CDR1 and CDR2 (germline): SGHVS, FNYEAQ. In nucleotides, the CDR3 is TGTGCCAGCAGCCTTACCGGGACGCCCTACAATGAGCAGTTCTTC. Translation gives CASSLTGTPYNEQFF.

This chain joins TRBV18 and TRBJ2-5; D may be TRBD2 (5 bases). V lost 3 bases and J lost 6, with 8 bases in between. CDR3 length equals 12 residues. CDR1 and CDR2 (germline): KGHSH, LQKENI. The CDR3 sequence is CASSPEGKTQYF. The DNA for the CDR3 is TGTGCCAGCTCACCCGAGGGTAAGACCCAGTACTTC.

This rearrangement joins TRBV6-4 to TRBJ2-1, with D possibly being TRBD1 (6 bases). The germline gives CDR1 MRHNA, CDR2 SNTAGT. The V gene lost 4 bases and the J gene lost 0 bases, with 10 bases spanning the gap. The CDR3 loop spans 15 amino acids. CDR3 loop: CASSAGQSSYNEQFF. The CDR3 DNA follows: TGTGCCAGCAGTGCCGGACAGAGCTCCTACAATGAGCAGTTCTTC.

A remark on this clone: Other DNA sequences within the sample encode an identical CDR3. The rearrangement joins TRBV7-9 to TRBJ2-1; 11 nucleotides align to TRBD2. The ends lost 1 base at V and 2 bases at J; junction bases unmatched: 4. In germline, CDR1 is SEHNR, CDR2 FQNEAQ (reference sequence). The CDR3 contains 17 residues. CDR3 loop: CASSLGALAGAYNEQFF. CDR3 DNA: TGTGCCAGCAGCTTAGGGGCACTAGCGGGAGCCTACAATGAGCAGTTCTTC. Looking up the rest from reference TRBV7-9 and TRBJ2-1 gives the full variable domain: DTGVSQNPRHKITKRGQNVTFRCDPISEHNRLYWYRQTLGQGPEFLTYFQNEAQLEKSRLLSDRFSAERPKGSFSTLEIQRTEQGDSAMYLCASSLGALAGAYNEQFFGPGTRLTVL.

This chain joins TRBV13 and TRBJ2-1; D is undetermined. V was clipped by 3 bases and J by 2 bases, with 5 bases between them. The germline V gene encodes CDR1 PRHDT and CDR2 FYEKMQ (reference sequence). This CDR3 is 13 amino acids long. CDR3 sequence reads: CASSLLTYNEQFF. As DNA, the CDR3 is TGTGCCAGCAGCTTGCTTACCTACAATGAGCAGTTCTTC.

This chain connects TRBV30 to TRBJ2-4; 7 positions match TRBD2. The CDR3 is made up of 15 amino acids. Trimming cost V 1 base and J 0 bases; bases outside gene matches: 3. Germline loops: CDR1 GTSNPN, CDR2 SVGIG (reference sequence). CDR3 nucleotide sequence: TGTGCCTGGAGTGCGGGGGGATCAGCCAAAAACATTCAGTACTTC. Translating gives CAWSAGGSAKNIQYF.